The 9 T cell receptor beta chains below all came from one sample that was sequenced in a study of cytomegalovirus exposure and HLA in healthy donors (TCRdb year 2017). Library preparation used the immunoSEQ multiplex PCR assay. For the multiplex PCR, a mixture combining 60 forward primers for TCR Vbeta segments and 13 reverse primers for TCR Jbeta segments was used. The table comes from immuneACCESS by way of TCRdb, which keeps in-frame sequences with V and J called. Part of the clones is missing from these tables; in studies checked, under half for an unresolved V gene and the rest for unknown reasons. The sample yields approximately 200,000 clones; 78% were counted once. The ten biggest clones cover 6% of the sample. Specimen: PBMCs. These receptors were obtained from a woman in her twenties or thirties in good health and CMV-seropositive.

This clone showed up just a few times. The chain uses TRBV2 and TRBJ1-5; 9 bases match TRBD1. Losses at the gene ends were 1 base for V and 7 bases for J; bases not matched to a gene: 8. The germline gives CDR1 SNHLY, CDR2 FYNNEI. The CDR3 consists of 16 residues. This CDR3 is CASSEEMGQGNQPQHF. The CDR3 DNA follows: TGTGCCAGCAGTGAAGAGATGGGACAGGGTAACCAGCCCCAGCATTTT. The variable domain in full, with the rest retrieved from reference TRBV2 and TRBJ1-5, is EPEVTQTPSHQVTQMGQEVILRCVPISNHLYFYWYRQILGQKVEFLVSFYNNEISEKSEIFDDQFSVERPDGSNFTLKIRSTKLEDSAMYFCASSEEMGQGNQPQHFGDGTRLSIL.

This rearrangement joins TRBV29-1 to TRBJ2-5; possibly TRBD2 for D (7 bases). TRBJ2-7 matches the DNA end more closely, so the J call is doubtful. CDR1 and CDR2 from the germline V gene are SQVTM and ANQGSEA. The CDR3 contains 12 residues. Here the CDR3 DNA reads TGCAGCGTTGAAACAGGGAGGGCCGAGCAGTACTTC. This sequence encodes CSVETGRAEQYF.

V usage is TRBV4-3 and J usage is TRBJ1-6; TRBD1 might be the D (5 bases). Looked up from germline, CDR1 is LGHNA and CDR2 is YSLEER. The V and J ends lost 0 bases and 9 bases respectively, with 12 bases between them. The CDR3 loop spans 15 amino acids. The CDR3 loop reads CASSQDQGSTSPLHF. CDR3 DNA sequence: TGCGCCAGCAGCCAAGATCAGGGAAGTACTTCACCCCTCCACTTT.

The CDR3 sequence: CASRWGGQGGRGEAFF. DNA of the CDR3: TGTGCCAGCAGGTGGGGGGGACAGGGGGGTCGGGGTGAAGCTTTCTTT. The rearrangement joins TRBV7-9 to TRBJ1-1; 11 bases align to TRBD1. CDR3 length: 16 amino acids. Germline V gives CDR1 SEHNR, CDR2 FQNEAQ (reference sequence). Unmatched junction bases numbered 13, after V lost 6 bases and J lost 7 bases.

The chain couples TRBV5-1 to TRBJ2-7; D perhaps matches TRBD2 (6 bases). The germline gives CDR1 SGHRS, CDR2 YFSETQ. CDR3 length: 13 residues. Trimming stripped 5 bases from V and 6 bases from J, with 15 bases between. DNA of the CDR3: TGCGCCAGCAGTGCTGGGGGGACGCGCGAGCAGTACTTC. It encodes CASSAGGTREQYF.

This chain connects TRBV5-6 to TRBJ2-3; D perhaps matches TRBD2 (6 bases). Germline CDR1 reads SGHDT; CDR2 reads YYEEEE. V was trimmed by 1 base and J by 4 bases, leaving 13 bases between them. There are 15 residues in the CDR3. The CDR3 nucleotides read TGTGCCAGCAGCTTGTGGGGTTCGGGGGCAGATACGCAGTATTTT. It translates to CASSLWGSGADTQYF.

This chain uses TRBV2 with TRBJ2-1; 14 nucleotides match TRBD2. With 6 bases clipped from V and 13 bases from J, the junction kept 8 bases outside the gene matches. Germline lookup yields CDR1 SNHLY and CDR2 FYNNEI. The CDR3 spans 14 residues. CDR3 protein: CASRGTSGSGDQFF. CDR3 coding DNA: TGTGCCAGCAGAGGGACTAGCGGGAGCGGAGACCAGTTCTTC.

The chain recombines TRBV2 with TRBJ2-7, with 7 nucleotides matching TRBD1. The CDR3 is 15 amino acids. The V gene end was trimmed by 5 bases and the J gene end by 2 bases; junction bases not matched to a gene: 9. CDR1 is SNHLY, CDR2 FYNNEI, per germline. The DNA of the CDR3 is TGTGCCAGCAGTCTCGGTCGAGACAGGGCCTACGAGCAGTACTTC. This gives the protein CASSLGRDRAYEQYF.

The genes are TRBV7-8 and TRBJ1-1; D is perhaps TRBD1 (6 bases). V was cut by 5 bases and J by 1 base, with 14 bases left in between. This CDR3 has 15 amino acids. CDR1 SGHVS and CDR2 FQNEAQ come from the germline V gene. The CDR3 nucleotides read TGTGCCAGCAGCCTAGGGGTAGGGGGGAACACTGAAGCTTTCTTT. It encodes CASSLGVGGNTEAFF. The full variable domain, its missing parts supplied by reference TRBV7-8 and TRBJ1-1, is GAGVSQSPRYKVAKRGQDVALRCDPISGHVSLFWYQQALGQGPEFLTYFQNEAQLDKSGLPSDRFFAERPEGSVSTLKIQRTQQEDSAVYLCASSLGVGGNTEAFFGQGTRLTVV.